Included here is one T cell receptor (beta chain) sequence, with context. The antigen is unknown. This sample is part of a study of cytomegalovirus exposure and HLA in healthy donors. Overall study: HLA-typed donors were the source of about 85 million unique TCRs, which an early data release held.

Study-level findings and limits: Across donors, most TCRs were seen rarely, yet some public ones were widespread. Most of the TCR beta V segments (in an earlier analysis) were productive either about 87% or about 30% of the time. Analysis was performed later, and it showed HLA-associated TCR beta chains to be more clonally expanded than equally common others.

PCR was performed using 60 Vbeta and 13 Jbeta primers. TCRdb's table, derived via immunoSEQ multiplex PCR, lists solely in-frame clones and lacks some. This sample has about 64,000 clones, with less than 90% found just once. CDR1 is SGHAT and CDR2 is FQNNGV in the germline V gene. With 6 bases clipped from V and 0 bases from J, the junction kept 8 bases outside the gene matches. The CDR3 is 16 amino acids. The TCR sequence derives from a female donor in good health and CMV-seronegative. Sequenced material: PBMCs. The chain links TRBV11-2 to TRBJ2-7, with TRBD1 identical over 10 bases. The CDR3 DNA reads as TGTGCCAGCAGTGACCCGGGACAGGGGCGCTCCTACGAGCAGTACTTC. Protein sequence: CASSDPGQGRSYEQYF.